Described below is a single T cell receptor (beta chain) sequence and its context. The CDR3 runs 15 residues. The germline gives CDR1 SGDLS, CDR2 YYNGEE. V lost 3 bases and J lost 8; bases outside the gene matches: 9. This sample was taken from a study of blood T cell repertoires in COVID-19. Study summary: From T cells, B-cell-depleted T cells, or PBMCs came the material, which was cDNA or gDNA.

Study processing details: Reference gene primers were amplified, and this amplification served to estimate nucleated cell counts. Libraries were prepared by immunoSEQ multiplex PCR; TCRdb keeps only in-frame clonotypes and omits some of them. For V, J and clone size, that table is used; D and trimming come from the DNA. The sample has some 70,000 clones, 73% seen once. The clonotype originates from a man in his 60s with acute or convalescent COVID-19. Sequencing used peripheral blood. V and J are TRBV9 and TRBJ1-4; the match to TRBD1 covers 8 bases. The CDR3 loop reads CASSARTGLGEKLFF. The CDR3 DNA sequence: TGTGCCAGCAGCGCCCGGACAGGGCTAGGAGAAAAACTGTTTTTT. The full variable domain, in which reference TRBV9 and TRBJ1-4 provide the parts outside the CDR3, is DSGVTQTPKHLITATGQRVTLRCSPRSGDLSVYWYQQSLDQGLQFLIQYYNGEERAKGNILERFSAQQFPDLHSELNLSSLELGDSALYFCASSARTGLGEKLFFGSGTQLSVL.